This T cell receptor beta chain was recovered during a study of PD-L1 blockade in urothelial cancer. Study overall: About 90% of the roughly 30 patients comprised males who had bladder-origin urothelial cancer. In terms of prior chemotherapy, patients had received 0 to 3 regimens. Typically, measured as a median, blood samples had 140,000 or so T cells.

The assay was immunoSEQ multiplex PCR, and TCRdb's table has in-frame clones only and misses some. This repertoire shows around 92,000 clones, around 89% found once; its top ten account for 0.85% to 1%. The time point here: pretreatment peripheral blood. Per germline, CDR1 MDHEN and CDR2 SYDVKM. V lost 5 bases, J lost 7 bases, and 8 bases stayed unmatched. There are 14 residues in the CDR3. Sequenced here: PBMCs, sampled around atezolizumab (anti-PD-L1) treatment. The TCR comes from a woman older than 75 with urothelial cancer. The chain carries TRBV28 and TRBJ2-1; TRBD2 matches at 7 bases. The CDR3 loop reads CASSLEGGRNEQFF. The CDR3 nucleotides read TGTGCCAGCAGTCTGGAGGGAGGGAGAAATGAGCAGTTCTTC. Using reference TRBV28 and TRBJ2-1 for the parts outside the CDR3, the full variable domain is DVKVTQSSRYLVKRTGEKVFLECVQDMDHENMFWYRQDPGLGLRLIYFSYDVKMKEKGDIPEGYSVSREKKERFSLILESASTNQTSMYLCASSLEGGRNEQFFGPGTRLTVL.